A single sample is the source of the 18 T cell receptor beta chains below, sequenced in a study of T cells in Graves' hyperthyroidism and ophthalmopathy. Authors of the study amplified TCR beta CDR3 regions from RNA transcripts. Carried out on the TCR CDR3, a first-round RT-PCR used the HTBI primer set. In TCRdb, the multiplex PCR reads were re-called with MiXCR into one record per CDR3 protein. This table holds 500,000 to 700,000 distinct CDR3 sequences, approximately 16% found once. What was sequenced was blood. The origin of the receptors is a woman aged 18-29 years with Graves' hyperthyroidism.

This clonotype was recorded a few times. The V call is TRBV20-1, the J call TRBJ2-7; TRBD2 matches 7 bases. The CDR3 is 13 amino acids. Germline V gene data show CDR1 as DFQATT and CDR2 as SNEGSKA (reference sequence). After removal of 1 base from V and 4 bases from J, the junction contained 4 bases not matched to a gene. The CDR3 bases are TGCAGTGCTAGAGCTCCCGGGGGGTACGAGCAGTACTTC. Amino acids: CSARAPGGYEQYF.

The sample holds a few counts of this clonotype. The V and J genes are TRBV28 and TRBJ2-7, with 7 bases aligning to TRBD1. The CDR3 loop spans 15 amino acids. The ends lost 6 bases at V and 2 bases at J; junction bases unmatched: 10. The V gene's germline CDR1 is MDHEN and CDR2 SYDVKM. This CDR3 reads CASRSTGTDTYEQYF. DNA of the CDR3: TGTGCCAGCAGATCTACCGGGACAGACACCTACGAGCAGTACTTC.

This clonotype was detected only a few times. V and J are TRBV6-1 and TRBJ1-5; D is undetermined. The length of the CDR3 is 14 residues. The germline gives CDR1 MNHNS, CDR2 SASEGT. V was shortened by 7 bases and J by 4 bases, with 14 bases between the two germline ends. The CDR3 sequence: CASTSAPINQPQHF. CDR3 in DNA: TGTGCCAGCACCTCGGCCCCCATAAATCAGCCCCAGCATTTT.

The chain couples TRBV12-3 or TRBV12-4 to TRBJ1-4, with TRBD1 matching 11 bases. With V trimmed by 5 bases and J by 8 bases, 10 bases remained unmatched. The CDR3 is 16 amino acids. CDR3 region: CASSPFGQGAREKLFF. The CDR3 DNA is TGTGCCAGCAGTCCCTTTGGACAGGGGGCGAGGGAAAAACTGTTTTTT.

With regard to this clonotype: The junction does not match germline at one end; this may be a read error. The chain joins TRBV5-4 to TRBJ1-2, with D hard to call. The germline V gene has CDR1 SGHNT and CDR2 YYREEE (reference sequence). The CDR3 contains 13 residues. The CDR3 DNA is TGTGCCAGCAGCTGGCCACCTAACTATGGCCACACCTTC. This encodes CASSWPPNYGHTF.

This clonotype was counted between two and nine times. The chain joins TRBV7-3 to TRBJ2-5; D is ambiguous. This CDR3 has 13 amino acids. V gave up 5 bases and J gave up 5 bases, with 12 bases separating them. CDR1 and CDR2 from the germline V gene are SGHTA and FQGTGA. The CDR3 spells CASSPPGVETQYF. DNA for the CDR3: TGTGCCAGCAGCCCCCCTGGGGTGGAGACCCAGTACTTC. The full variable domain, with the rest looked up from reference TRBV7-3 and TRBJ2-5, is GAGVSQTPSNKVTEKGKYVELRCDPISGHTALYWYRQSLGQGPEFLIYFQGTGAADDSGLPNDRFFAVRPEGSVSTLKIQRTERGDSAVYLCASSPPGVETQYFGPGTRLLVL.

This clonotype was seen repeatedly, ten times or more. This chain uses TRBV2 with TRBJ1-6; the D is unclear. V lost 8 bases and J 12 bases, leaving 26 bases between the germline ends. CDR1 SNHLY and CDR2 FYNNEI come from the germline V gene. The CDR3 has 16 residues. CDR3 amino acids: CASGPFFRLGTLPLHF. The CDR3 DNA reads as TGTGCCAGCGGTCCGTTTTTTAGGCTCGGAACCTTACCCCTCCACTTT.

This clonotype was detected ten times or more. The chain carries TRBV12-3 or TRBV12-4 and TRBJ2-3, with D uncertain. Trimming shortened V by 3 bases and J by 7 bases, and 11 bases separated the two germline ends. This CDR3 region has 13 residues. Here the CDR3 reads CASSFSTLYTQYF. The CDR3, as DNA: TGTGCCAGCAGTTTCAGCACCCTTTATACGCAGTATTTT.

This clonotype was seen a few times. The chain links TRBV30 to TRBJ2-1; weak D call: TRBD1 (5 bases). The V gene's germline CDR1 is GTSNPN and CDR2 SVGIG (reference sequence). CDR3 length: 12 amino acids. Trimming left V 5 bases short and J 8 bases short, with 13 bases between. The chain's CDR3 is CAWGPGLHEQFF. Here the CDR3 DNA reads TGTGCCTGGGGCCCAGGGTTGCATGAGCAGTTCTTC.

This clonotype was detected ten times or more. J is TRBJ1-1 and V is TRBV12-3 or TRBV12-4; TRBD1 matches at 7 bases. This CDR3 spans 14 amino acids. With V trimmed by 4 bases and J by 3 bases, 5 bases remained unmatched. CDR3 amino acids: CASSSQGLDTEAFF. The CDR3 DNA follows: TGTGCCAGCAGTTCACAGGGGCTGGACACTGAAGCTTTCTTT.

The table lists this clonotype with a few counts. The CDR3 sequence: CASSSDSNEKLFF. The CDR3 coding sequence is TGTGCCAGCAGCTCAGACAGTAATGAAAAACTGTTTTTT. V and J are TRBV2 and TRBJ1-4; tentative D call: TRBD1 (5 bases). Germline values: CDR1 SNHLY, CDR2 FYNNEI. This CDR3 spans 13 amino acids. V lost 6 bases, J lost 4 bases, and 9 bases lay in between.

This clonotype has a handful of counts. V gene TRBV6-5 combines with J gene TRBJ2-5; D is possibly TRBD2 (6 bases). V was shortened by 0 bases and J by 2 bases, with 10 bases between the two germline ends. This CDR3 has 15 amino acids. The germline CDR1 and CDR2 sequences are MNHEY and SVGAGI. The CDR3 loop is CASSYSMAGQETQYF. CDR3 DNA: TGTGCCAGCAGTTACTCGATGGCGGGACAAGAGACCCAGTACTTC.

J is TRBJ2-1 and V is TRBV6-1, with 8 positions matching TRBD1. The CDR3 loop spans 16 amino acids. V dropped 5 bases and J dropped 3; count of bases not matched to a gene: 9. Germline V gene lookup returns CDR1 MNHNS and CDR2 SASEGT. CDR3 residues: CASSSPDRGNYNEQFF. The DNA for the CDR3 is TGTGCCAGCAGTTCCCCCGACAGGGGCAACTACAATGAGCAGTTCTTC.

This clonotype was detected a few times. The J gene is TRBJ2-3, the V gene TRBV11-2, with 15 bases matching TRBD2. The CDR3 covers 15 residues. The J segment lost 11 bases and the V segment lost 6 bases, leaving 9 bases of the junction unmatched. The germline V gene has CDR1 SGHAT and CDR2 FQNNGV. In DNA, the CDR3 is TGTGCCAGCAGAGGGACTAGCGGGGGGCTCTGGGGGCAGTATTTT. Its protein product is CASRGTSGGLWGQYF.

V is TRBV7-9 and J is TRBJ2-1; 12 bases agree with TRBD2. The CDR3 is made up of 14 amino acids. Germline CDR1 reads SEHNR; CDR2 reads FQNEAQ (reference sequence). The J segment lost 9 bases and the V segment lost 3 bases, leaving 3 bases of the junction unmatched. CDR3 amino acids: CASSFSTSGGEQFF. The CDR3 DNA sequence: TGTGCCAGCAGCTTCTCGACTAGCGGGGGTGAGCAGTTCTTC. Combining the CDR3 with reference TRBV7-9 and TRBJ2-1 gives the whole variable domain DTGVSQNPRHKITKRGQNVTFRCDPISEHNRLYWYRQTLGQGPEFLTYFQNEAQLEKSRLLSDRFSAERPKGSFSTLEIQRTEQGDSAMYLCASSFSTSGGEQFFGPGTRLTVL.

This clonotype was picked up many times. The chain has TRBV11-2 and TRBJ1-1; 7 bases map to TRBD1. The germline V gene has CDR1 SGHAT and CDR2 FQNNGV. The ends lost 5 bases at V and 0 bases at J; junction bases unmatched: 9. The CDR3 extends over 16 amino acids. Here the CDR3 DNA reads TGTGCCAGCAGCCTTCAGGGGGGAGCGATGAACACTGAAGCTTTCTTT. Its protein is CASSLQGGAMNTEAFF.

This sequence joins TRBV5-1 and TRBJ2-5, with 9 bases lining up with TRBD1. CDR1 is SGHRS and CDR2 is YFSETQ in the germline V gene. The junction had 9 bases not matched to a gene; V was cut back by 4 bases and J by 5 bases. The CDR3 is 15 amino acids. CDR3 in amino acids: CASSGRDRDRETQYF. CDR3 sequence (DNA): TGCGCCAGCAGCGGCCGGGACAGGGACAGGGAGACCCAGTACTTC.

This clonotype came up many times. CDR3 sequence: CASERRNTGELFF. The CDR3 DNA reads TGTGCCAGCGAGCGGAGGAACACCGGGGAGCTGTTTTTT. V usage is TRBV6-2 or TRBV6-3 and J usage is TRBJ2-2, with D perhaps matching TRBD2 (5 bases). Between the trimmed V and J ends, which lost 8 bases and 1 base, there was a span of 8 bases. Germline CDR1 MNHEY, CDR2 SVGEGT. The CDR3 has 13 residues.